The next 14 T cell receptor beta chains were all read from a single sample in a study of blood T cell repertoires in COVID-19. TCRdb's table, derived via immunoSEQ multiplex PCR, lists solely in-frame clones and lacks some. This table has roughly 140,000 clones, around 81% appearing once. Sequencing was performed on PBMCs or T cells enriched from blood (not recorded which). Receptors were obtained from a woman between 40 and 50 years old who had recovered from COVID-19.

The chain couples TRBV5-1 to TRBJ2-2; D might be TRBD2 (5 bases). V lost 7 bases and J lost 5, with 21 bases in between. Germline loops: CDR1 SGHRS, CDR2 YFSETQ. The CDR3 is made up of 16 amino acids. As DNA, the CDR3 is TGCGCCAGCCAGCCTACCTGGACTGAGACGACCGGGGAGCTGTTTTTT. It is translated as CASQPTWTETTGELFF.

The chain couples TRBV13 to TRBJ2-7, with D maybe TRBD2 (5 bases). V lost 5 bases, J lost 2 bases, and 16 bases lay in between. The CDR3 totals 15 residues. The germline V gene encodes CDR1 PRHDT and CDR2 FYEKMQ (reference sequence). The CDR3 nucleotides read TGTGCCAGCAGCCTCTCCTCCGGGATACCCTACGAGCAGTACTTC. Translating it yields CASSLSSGIPYEQYF.

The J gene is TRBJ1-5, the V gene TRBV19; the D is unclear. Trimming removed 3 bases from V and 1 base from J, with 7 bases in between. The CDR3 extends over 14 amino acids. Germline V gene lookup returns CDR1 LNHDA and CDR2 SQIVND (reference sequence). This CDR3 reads CASSMLGSNQPQHF. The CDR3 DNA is TGTGCCAGTAGTATGCTCGGGAGCAATCAGCCCCAGCATTTT.

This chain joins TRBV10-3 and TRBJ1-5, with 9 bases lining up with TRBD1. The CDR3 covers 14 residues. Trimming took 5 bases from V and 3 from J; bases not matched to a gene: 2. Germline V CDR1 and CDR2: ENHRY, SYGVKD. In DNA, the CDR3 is TGTGCCATCAGTCGGACAGGGGACAATCAGCCCCAGCATTTT. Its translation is CAISRTGDNQPQHF.

The CDR3 coding sequence is TGTGCCAGCAGCTTAAAACAGAGCTATGGCTACACCTTC. This translates into CASSLKQSYGYTF. The chain combines TRBV11-3 with TRBJ1-2; D gene ambiguous. This CDR3 is built from 13 residues. Germline assignment: CDR1 SGHNT and CDR2 YENEEA. V lost 2 bases and J 4 bases, leaving 8 bases between the germline ends.

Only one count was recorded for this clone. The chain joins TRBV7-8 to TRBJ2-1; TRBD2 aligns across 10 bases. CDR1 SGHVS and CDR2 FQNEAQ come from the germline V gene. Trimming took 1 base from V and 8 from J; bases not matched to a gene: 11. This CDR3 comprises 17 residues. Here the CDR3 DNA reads TGTGCCAGCAGCTTAGAGACGAGCGGGAGGGCCGGGGATGAGCAGTTCTTC. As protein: CASSLETSGRAGDEQFF.

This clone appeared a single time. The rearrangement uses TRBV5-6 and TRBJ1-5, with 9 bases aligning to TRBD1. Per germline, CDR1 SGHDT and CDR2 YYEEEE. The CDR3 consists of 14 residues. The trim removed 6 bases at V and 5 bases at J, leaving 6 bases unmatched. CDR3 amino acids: CASTLTGGDQPQHF. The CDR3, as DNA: TGTGCCAGCACCCTAACAGGGGGCGATCAGCCCCAGCATTTT.

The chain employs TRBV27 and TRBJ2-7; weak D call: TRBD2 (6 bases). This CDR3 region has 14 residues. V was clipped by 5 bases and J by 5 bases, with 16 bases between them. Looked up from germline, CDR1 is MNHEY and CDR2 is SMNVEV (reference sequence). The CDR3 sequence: CASSPVWDSHEQYF. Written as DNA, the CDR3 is TGTGCCAGCAGTCCTGTGTGGGACTCTCACGAGCAGTACTTC.

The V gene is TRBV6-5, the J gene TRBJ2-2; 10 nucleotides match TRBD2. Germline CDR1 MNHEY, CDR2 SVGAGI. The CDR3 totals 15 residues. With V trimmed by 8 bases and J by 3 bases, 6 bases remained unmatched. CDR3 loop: CASSKGLADTGELFF. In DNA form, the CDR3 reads TGTGCCAGCTCGAAAGGACTAGCGGACACCGGGGAGCTGTTTTTT.

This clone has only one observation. For the CDR3, the DNA is TGTGCCAGCAGCCAAGAGGACAGGGGGCCCGGGGAGCTGTTTTTT. Translation gives CASSQEDRGPGELFF. This chain links TRBV3-1 (or the pseudogene TRBV3-2) with TRBJ2-2, with 11 bases lining up with TRBD1. CDR1 is LGHDT, CDR2 YNNKEL, per germline (reference sequence). The V segment lost 0 bases and the J segment 6 bases; nucleotides outside the gene matches: 0. The CDR3 has 15 amino acids.

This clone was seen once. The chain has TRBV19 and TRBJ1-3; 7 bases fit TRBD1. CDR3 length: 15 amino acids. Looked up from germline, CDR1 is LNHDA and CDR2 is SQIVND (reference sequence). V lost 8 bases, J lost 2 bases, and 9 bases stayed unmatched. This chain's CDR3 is CASHLQGFAGNTIYF. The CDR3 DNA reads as TGTGCCAGTCACCTACAGGGGTTCGCTGGAAACACCATATATTTT.

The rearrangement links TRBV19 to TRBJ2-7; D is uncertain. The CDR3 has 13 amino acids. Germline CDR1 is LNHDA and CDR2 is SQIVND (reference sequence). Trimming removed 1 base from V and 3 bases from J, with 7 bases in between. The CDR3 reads CASSIAASYEQYF. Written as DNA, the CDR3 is TGTGCCAGTAGTATAGCTGCCAGCTACGAGCAGTACTTC.

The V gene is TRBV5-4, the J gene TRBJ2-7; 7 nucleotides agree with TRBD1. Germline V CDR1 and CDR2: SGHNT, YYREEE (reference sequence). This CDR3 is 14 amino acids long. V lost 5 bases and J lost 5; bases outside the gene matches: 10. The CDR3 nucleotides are TGTGCCAGCAGTTTCCCAGGGGGAAGGGACGAGCAGTACTTC. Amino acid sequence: CASSFPGGRDEQYF.

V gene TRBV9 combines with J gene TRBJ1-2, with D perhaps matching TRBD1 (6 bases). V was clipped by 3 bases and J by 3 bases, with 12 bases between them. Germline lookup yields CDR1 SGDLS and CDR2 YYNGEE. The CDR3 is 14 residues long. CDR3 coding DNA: TGTGCCAGCAGCGCCAGGGGAGAGGACTATGGCTACACCTTC. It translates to CASSARGEDYGYTF.